One and the same sample provided the 26 T cell receptor beta chains below, sequenced in a study of tumor-infiltrating lymphocytes in oesophageal squamous cell carcinoma. TCRdb analysed the PCR reads with MiXCR anew, one entry per CDR3 protein. Of over 12,000 distinct CDR3 sequences in the sample, roughly 47% were seen once. The sequenced sample consisted of blood. These receptors were taken from a male donor with esophageal squamous cell carcinoma.

In its sample, this clonotype was seen a few times. The chain couples TRBV19 to TRBJ1-6; 7 bases are shared with TRBD1. This CDR3 comprises 16 residues. J was trimmed by 8 bases and V by 4 bases; bases with no gene match: 11. CDR1 and CDR2 from the germline V gene are LNHDA and SQIVND (reference sequence). This CDR3 reads CASSTSGQRADSPLHF. CDR3 in DNA: TGTGCCAGTAGTACTTCGGGACAGAGAGCGGATTCACCCCTCCACTTT.

There are many counts of this clonotype. This sequence joins TRBV6-1 and TRBJ2-7; no clear D. The CDR3 has 16 residues. Per the germline V gene, CDR1 is MNHNS and CDR2 is SASEGT. Between the trimmed V and J ends, which lost 4 bases and 2 bases, there was a span of 18 bases. As DNA, the CDR3 is TGTGCCAGCAGTGTGGTCTGGGGTGGGCTTACCTACGAGCAGTACTTC. It yields the protein CASSVVWGGLTYEQYF.

The chain combines TRBV14 with TRBJ2-4, with D uncertain. Trimming removed 0 bases at V and 13 bases at J, with 22 bases between. The germline V gene has CDR1 SGHDN and CDR2 FVKESK. CDR3 size: 16 residues. The CDR3 nucleotides are TGTGCCAGCAGCCAAGAGCCCTATGGCACCTACAATGAGCAGTACTTC. It is translated as CASSQEPYGTYNEQYF. Drawing the rest from reference TRBV14 and TRBJ2-4, the complete variable domain is EAGVTQFPSHSVIEKGQTVTLRCDPISGHDNLYWYRRVMGKEIKFLLHFVKESKQDESGMPNNRFLAERTGGTYSTLKVQPAELEDSGVYFCASSQEPYGTYNEQYFGAGTRLSVL.

The chain joins TRBV7-2 to TRBJ2-2; 8 bases match TRBD2. V shed 3 bases and J 1 base; nucleotides not matched to a gene: 4. This CDR3 has 16 amino acids. Per the germline V gene, CDR1 is SGHTA and CDR2 is FQGNSA. The CDR3 here is CASSFGLAGNTGELFF. The CDR3 nucleotides read TGTGCCAGCAGCTTTGGCCTAGCGGGGAACACCGGGGAGCTGTTTTTT.

This clonotype turned up a few times. This chain connects TRBV5-3 to TRBJ1-1, with D hard to call. TRBV5-3 is recorded as an ORF, its role being uncertain. V lost 0 bases, J lost 4 bases, and 25 bases lay in between. This CDR3 region has 19 residues. CDR3: CARSLANRTRCPLVTEAFF. The CDR3 coding sequence is TGTGCCAGAAGCTTGGCCAATAGGACGAGGTGTCCTCTTGTCACTGAAGCTTTCTTT.

The chain uses TRBV7-6 and TRBJ2-1, with a weak D call TRBD2 (6 bases). CDR1 and CDR2 from the germline V gene are SGHVS and FNYEAQ. V lost 7 bases and J 1 base, leaving 8 bases between the germline ends. CDR3 length equals 13 residues. CDR3 coding DNA: TGTGCCAGCACGAGCGGGTCCTACAATGAGCAGTTCTTC. Residues: CASTSGSYNEQFF.

In its sample, this clonotype was seen a few times. The CDR3 coding sequence is TGTGCCAGCAGGGTAGACTACTATGGCTACACCTTC. This translates into CASRVDYYGYTF. This chain uses TRBV7-6 with TRBJ1-2; D not resolved. Germline CDR1 SGHVS, CDR2 FNYEAQ. CDR3 length: 12 residues. Trimming pared 6 bases from V and 3 bases from J, leaving 8 bases between.

This clonotype has a handful of counts. CDR3 loop: CASSPAVDVEQYF. CDR3 nucleotide sequence: TGTGCCAGCAGCCCGGCCGTAGACGTCGAGCAGTACTTC. J is TRBJ2-7 and V is TRBV7-2; the D is unclear. CDR1 and CDR2 from the germline V gene are SGHTA and FQGNSA. The CDR3 runs to 13 residues. Between the trimmed V and J ends, which lost 5 bases and 6 bases, there was a span of 14 bases.

As to this clonotype: Likely a read error: the CDR3 ends without its conserved phenylalanine or tryptophan. The limits of the CDR3 on the DNA are not certain, so only TCRdb's listed CDR3 is given. The chain has TRBV7-3 and TRBJ2-3; TRBD2 reflects the table's D call only, with no check against the DNA. The CDR3 is 16 amino acids long, termini counted. Germline values: CDR1 SGHTA, CDR2 FQGTGA. CDR3 amino acids: CASSSGLAGGEQFFGP.

The rearrangement links TRBV7-8 to TRBJ2-1, with 7 bases matching TRBD2. Trimming cost V 5 bases and J 8 bases; bases outside gene matches: 3. CDR1 is SGHVS and CDR2 is FQNEAQ in the germline V gene. This CDR3 has 12 amino acids. The CDR3 region is CASSLGGDEQFF. The CDR3 coding sequence is TGTGCCAGCAGCCTGGGAGGGGATGAGCAGTTCTTC.

This clonotype has a count of ten or more. The chain recombines TRBV24-1 with TRBJ2-2; D may match TRBD1 or TRBD2 (5 bases each). The CDR3 spans 14 residues. CDR1 and CDR2 (germline): KGHDR, SFDVKD. The ends were cut back, 6 bases at V and 3 bases at J, with 10 bases in the middle. CDR3 in amino acids: CATSREGDTGELFF. CDR3 DNA sequence: TGTGCCACCAGTCGGGAAGGGGACACCGGGGAGCTGTTTTTT.

For this clonotype: A read error is likely, as this CDR3 ends without the conserved phenylalanine or tryptophan. No DNA is shown, since the ends of the CDR3 on it are uncertain; the CDR3 is the one TCRdb lists. The chain's CDR3 is CASSLTAGGYYEQYFGN. This rearrangement joins TRBV7-3 to TRBJ2-1; TRBD2, the D gene given by the table, was not confirmed from the DNA. The CDR3 is 17 residues long, counting both termini. Germline CDR1 is SGHTA and CDR2 is FQGTGA.

This clonotype qualifies as medium-sized. The CDR3: CASRGVDYPYNEQFF. CDR3 bases: TGTGCCAGCAGGGGGGTTGACTATCCGTACAATGAGCAGTTCTTC. The V call is TRBV28, the J call TRBJ2-1, with D perhaps TRBD1 or TRBD2 (5 bases each). This CDR3 is 15 amino acids long. Germline CDR1 and CDR2: MDHEN and SYDVKM. V lost 6 bases and J 4 bases, leaving 16 bases between the germline ends.

This chain links TRBV7-2 with TRBJ2-3; TRBD1 matches at 8 bases. Germline CDR1 SGHTA, CDR2 FQGNSA. The CDR3 runs 13 residues. V lost 3 bases and J lost 5; bases outside the gene matches: 1. CDR3 DNA: TGTGCCAGCAGCTTCGACAGGGGAGATACGCAGTATTTT. Translation: CASSFDRGDTQYF.

This clonotype has only one observation. V and J are TRBV29-1 and TRBJ2-2, with D possibly matching TRBD2 (6 bases). Trimming removed 2 bases from V and 5 bases from J, with 15 bases in between. In germline, CDR1 is SQVTM, CDR2 ANQGSEA. This CDR3 has 15 amino acids. DNA for the CDR3: TGCAGCGTTGAACCCACCGGGAGTGCGACCGGGGAGCTGTTTTTT. Protein sequence: CSVEPTGSATGELFF.

This sequence joins TRBV6-1 and TRBJ2-3; either TRBD1 or TRBD2 may supply D (6 bases each). Trimming removed 8 bases at V and 9 bases at J, with 12 bases between. The CDR3 is 11 residues long. Germline V gives CDR1 MNHNS, CDR2 SASEGT. The CDR3 protein is CASSSGATQYF. The CDR3 region has the DNA TGTGCCAGCTCTTCGGGGGCAACGCAGTATTTT.

This rearrangement joins TRBV10-3 to TRBJ2-1, with 9 bases fitting TRBD1. V dropped 4 bases and J dropped 10; count of bases not matched to a gene: 11. Germline CDR1 is ENHRY and CDR2 is SYGVKD. The CDR3 spans 15 residues. CDR3 protein: CAISGGQGINHEQFF. CDR3 nucleotide sequence: TGTGCCATCAGTGGCGGACAGGGGATTAACCACGAGCAGTTCTTC.

This clonotype was recorded only once. The chain links TRBV7-9 to TRBJ2-4, with 8 nucleotides matching TRBD1. The end of the DNA aligns better with TRBJ1-2, so the J call may be wrong. Germline CDR1 is SEHNR and CDR2 is FQNEAQ (reference sequence). This CDR3 spans 15 amino acids. The CDR3 loop reads CASSATGGNNYGYTF. CDR3 sequence (DNA): TGTGCCAGCAGCGCTACAGGGGGAAATAACTATGGCTACACCTTC.

Concerning this clonotype itself: No conserved phenylalanine or tryptophan ends this CDR3, so it is likely a read error. The limits of the CDR3 on the DNA are not certain, so only TCRdb's listed CDR3 is given. The chain links TRBV25-1 to TRBJ1-1; the table calls TRBD1, which could not be checked here. Germline loops: CDR1 MGHDK, CDR2 SYGVNS. The CDR3 has 19 amino acids, counting both end residues. Here the CDR3 reads CASSEDHRGDMDNEQFFGQ.

This clonotype was picked up many times. This chain joins TRBV7-3 and TRBJ2-2; the D gene could be TRBD1 or TRBD2 (6 bases each). Germline lookup yields CDR1 SGHTA and CDR2 FQGTGA. The CDR3 contains 14 residues. Trimming pared 6 bases from V and 7 bases from J, leaving 15 bases between. In DNA form, the CDR3 reads TGTGCCAGCAGACAAGAGGGGGGCGGCGGGGAGCTGTTTTTT. Its translation is CASRQEGGGGELFF.

The CDR3 loop is CASSDDVGGNHEQFF. Here the CDR3 DNA reads TGTGCCAGCAGCGACGACGTCGGAGGGAATCATGAGCAGTTCTTC. V gene TRBV11-2 combines with J gene TRBJ2-5; D is perhaps TRBD2 (6 bases). The J call may be in error: the DNA end matches TRBJ2-1 better. The CDR3 runs 15 residues. Germline V gene sequence: CDR1 SGHAT, CDR2 FQNNGV.

Worth noting for this clonotype: The conserved phenylalanine or tryptophan normally closing the CDR3 is absent here, so this likely arose from a read error. The DNA is omitted, as the CDR3 cannot be located on it reliably, and the CDR3 follows TCRdb's listing. This sequence joins TRBV28 and TRBJ1-1; the table's TRBD1 call for D was not verified on the DNA. CDR1 MDHEN and CDR2 SYDVKM come from the germline V gene. Counting both end residues, the CDR3 totals 8 amino acids. The CDR3 loop reads CASSFAPI.

The chain recombines TRBV11-2 with TRBJ2-6; a weak D match, TRBD2 (6 bases). The end of the DNA fits TRBJ2-4 better, so the J call may be wrong. The CDR3 is made up of 17 amino acids. The germline V gene has CDR1 SGHAT and CDR2 FQNNGV. The CDR3 region is CASSSQQGTLAKNIQYF. The CDR3 DNA is TGTGCCAGCAGCTCACAACAAGGGACTTTAGCCAAAAACATTCAGTACTTC.

About this clonotype: This may stem from a read error, because a much larger clone lies one nucleotide away. The chain joins TRBV7-3 to TRBJ2-3, with D tentatively TRBD2 (6 bases). The V and J ends lost 2 bases and 4 bases respectively, with 13 bases between them. Looked up from germline, CDR1 is SGHTA and CDR2 is FQGTGA. This CDR3 comprises 15 residues. As DNA, the CDR3 is TGTGCCAGCAGCTTAGTCGGCGGGAAGGCAGATACGCAGTATTTT. Its translation is CASSLVGGKADTQYF.

This clonotype occurred many times. A much larger clone lies a single base off, so this may be a read error. The chain combines TRBV7-6 with TRBJ2-7; D might be TRBD2 (9 bases). Trimming took 5 bases from V and 7 from J, leaving 36 bases between them. Germline loops: CDR1 SGHVS, CDR2 FNYEAQ. This CDR3 has 20 amino acids. CDR3: CASSTRGQGTLAGRNNEQYF. The CDR3 coding sequence is TGTGCCAGCAGCACGAGAGGACAGGGAACTCTAGCGGGACGGAACAATGAGCAGTACTTC.

V gene TRBV28 combines with J gene TRBJ1-1; tentative D call: TRBD2 (6 bases). The better agreement between TRBJ2-3 and the DNA end casts doubt on the J call. Germline V lookup: CDR1 MDHEN, CDR2 SYDVKM. This CDR3 is 16 amino acids long. Written as DNA, the CDR3 is TGTGCCAGCAGATCAGGCCAAGCGGAGGGGACAGATACGCAGTATTTT. Its translation is CASRSGQAEGTDTQYF.